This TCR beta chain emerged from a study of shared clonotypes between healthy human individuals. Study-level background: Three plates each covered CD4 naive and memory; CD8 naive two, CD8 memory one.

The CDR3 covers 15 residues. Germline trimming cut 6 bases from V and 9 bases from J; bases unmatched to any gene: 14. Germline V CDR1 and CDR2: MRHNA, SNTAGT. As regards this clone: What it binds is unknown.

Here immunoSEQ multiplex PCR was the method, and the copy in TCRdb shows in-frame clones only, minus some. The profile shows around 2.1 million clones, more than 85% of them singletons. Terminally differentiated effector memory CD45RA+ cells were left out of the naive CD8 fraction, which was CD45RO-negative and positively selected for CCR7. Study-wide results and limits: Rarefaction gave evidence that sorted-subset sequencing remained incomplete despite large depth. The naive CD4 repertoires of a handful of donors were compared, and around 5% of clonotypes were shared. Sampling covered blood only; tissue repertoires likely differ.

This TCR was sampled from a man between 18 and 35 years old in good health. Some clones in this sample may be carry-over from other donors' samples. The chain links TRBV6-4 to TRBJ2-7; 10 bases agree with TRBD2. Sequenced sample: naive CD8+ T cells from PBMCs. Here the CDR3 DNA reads TGTGCCAGCAGCCCCACCGGGACTAGCGTGAAGGGGCAGTACTTC. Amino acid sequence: CASSPTGTSVKGQYF.